One sample yielded the 22 T cell receptor beta chains listed below, sequenced in a study of blood T cell repertoires in COVID-19. The data were produced by immunoSEQ multiplex PCR, yet TCRdb's version contains in-frame clones alone and is incomplete. The sample carries hundreds of thousands of clones, around 80% recorded once. Source material: peripheral blood. The receptors originated from an elderly woman with active or convalescent COVID-19.

J is TRBJ2-1 and V is TRBV7-9, with D perhaps matching TRBD1 (6 bases). V dropped 5 bases and J dropped 2 bases, with 16 bases sitting between them. This CDR3 spans 16 amino acids. Germline CDR1 and CDR2: SEHNR and FQNEAQ (reference sequence). The CDR3 region is CASSRRDTATYNEQFF. For the CDR3, the DNA is TGTGCCAGCAGCCGAAGGGACACGGCGACCTACAATGAGCAGTTCTTC.

The V and J genes are TRBV11-2 and TRBJ2-7, with D possibly matching TRBD2 (5 bases). Germline lookup yields CDR1 SGHAT and CDR2 FQNNGV. The CDR3 is 12 residues long. The germline V and J ends were trimmed by 11 bases and 7 bases, with 18 bases remaining between them. The CDR3 DNA reads TGTGCCTCTAGTCTCCTAGCTGGGGAGCAGTACTTC. Protein sequence: CASSLLAGEQYF.

In its sample, this clone was seen a few times. The chain employs TRBV9 and TRBJ1-2, with D tentatively TRBD1 (5 bases). The CDR3 has 15 amino acids. V was clipped by 3 bases and J by 4 bases, with 16 bases between them. CDR1 is SGDLS and CDR2 is YYNGEE in the germline V gene. The CDR3 coding sequence is TGTGCCAGCAGCGCCCAGTCAACAGGAGTCTATGGCTACACCTTC. Translating it yields CASSAQSTGVYGYTF.

There are a few counts of this clone. The genes are TRBV6-2 or TRBV6-3 and TRBJ2-3; 7 bases map to TRBD2. The CDR3 spans 15 residues. The V gene's germline CDR1 is MNHEY and CDR2 SVGEGT. V gave up 5 bases and J gave up 2 bases; unmatched junction bases: 7. This CDR3 reads CASSELADPTDTQYF. In nucleotides, the CDR3 is TGTGCCAGCAGTGAGCTAGCGGACCCCACAGATACGCAGTATTTT.

The V gene is TRBV15, the J gene TRBJ2-3, with no clear D. Germline values: CDR1 LNHNV, CDR2 YYDKDF (reference sequence). The CDR3 is 12 residues long. Deletions cut 1 base from V and 6 bases from J, with 5 bases between. CDR3 coding DNA: TGTGCCACCAGCAGAGCTACTGATACGCAGTATTTT. Its protein is CATSRATDTQYF.

This chain uses TRBV5-1 with TRBJ2-1; 12 bases are a match to TRBD2. With V trimmed by 4 bases and J by 5 bases, 4 bases remained unmatched. This CDR3 spans 15 amino acids. Germline CDR1 SGHRS, CDR2 YFSETQ. DNA of the CDR3: TGCGCCAGCAGCGCCCTAGCGGGAGGGGACAATGAGCAGTTCTTC. This sequence encodes CASSALAGGDNEQFF.

This sequence joins TRBV19 and TRBJ2-5, with TRBD2 as a possible D gene (7 bases). This CDR3 is 14 amino acids long. V was cut by 7 bases and J by 2 bases, with 14 bases left in between. Germline V CDR1 and CDR2: LNHDA, SQIVND (reference sequence). The CDR3 region is CASTPRGGQETQYF. DNA of the CDR3: TGTGCCAGTACCCCAAGGGGGGGTCAAGAGACCCAGTACTTC.

The sample holds a few counts of this clone. J is TRBJ2-7 and V is TRBV5-1; D is perhaps TRBD1 (7 bases). The germline V gene has CDR1 SGHRS and CDR2 YFSETQ. The V end was cut by 0 bases, the J end by 2 bases, with 12 bases between. The CDR3 runs 15 residues. The CDR3 bases are TGCGCCAGCAGCTTGGCCGGGGGACAGACCTACGAGCAGTACTTC. Translating it yields CASSLAGGQTYEQYF.

About this clone itself: Other DNA sequences in the same sample also yield this CDR3. The chain employs TRBV7-2 and TRBJ2-1; 10 bases line up with TRBD2. The CDR3 extends over 14 amino acids. Germline V CDR1 and CDR2: SGHTA, FQGNSA. V gave up 1 base and J gave up 6 bases; unmatched junction bases: 0. The CDR3 loop reads CASSLGLAGNEQFF. In nucleotides, the CDR3 is TGTGCCAGCAGCTTAGGACTAGCGGGCAATGAGCAGTTCTTC. Drawing the rest from reference TRBV7-2 and TRBJ2-1, the complete variable domain is GAGVSQSPSNKVTEKGKDVELRCDPISGHTALYWYRQSLGQGLEFLIYFQGNSAPDKSGLPSDRFSAERTGGSVSTLTIQRTQQEDSAVYLCASSLGLAGNEQFFGPGTRLTVL.

This clone has a handful of counts. V usage is TRBV12-2 and J usage is TRBJ1-2; TRBD1, the table's D call, lacks a check against the DNA. TRBV12-2 is termed a pseudogene. The CDR3 consists of 12 residues. The CDR3 bases are TGTGCAAACGTAATACAGGGCTATGGCTACACCTTC. Translating it yields CANVIQGYGYTF.

This clone was counted once. The chain combines TRBV21-1 with TRBJ1-5. TRBV21-1 is a pseudogene. The CDR3 is 16 amino acids. The CDR3 loop reads CASSKAKSYSNQPQHF. In nucleotides, the CDR3 is TGTGCCAGCAGCAAAGCGAAAAGCTATAGCAATCAGCCCCAGCATTTT.

The rearrangement uses TRBV24-1 and TRBJ2-7; D uncertain. CDR3 length equals 11 residues. The germline gives CDR1 KGHDR, CDR2 SFDVKD. The V and J ends lost 4 bases and 4 bases respectively, with 4 bases between them. CDR3 in DNA: TGTGCCACCAGTGACACTTACGAGCAGTACTTC. Protein sequence: CATSDTYEQYF.

This chain links TRBV6-1 with TRBJ2-7, with 7 bases fitting TRBD1. Trimming at V came to 4 bases and at J to 0 bases, leaving 9 bases not matched to a gene. The CDR3 runs 16 residues. The germline CDR1 and CDR2 sequences are MNHNS and SASEGT. The CDR3 loop is CASSAATGKNSYEQYF. The CDR3 nucleotides are TGTGCCAGCAGTGCAGCGACAGGGAAAAACTCCTACGAGCAGTACTTC.

The V and J genes are TRBV18 and TRBJ1-2; D might be TRBD1 (5 bases). This CDR3 spans 14 amino acids. Trimming stripped 2 bases from V and 2 bases from J, with 9 bases between. CDR1 and CDR2 from the germline V gene are KGHSH and LQKENI. CDR3: CASSPRGPNYGYTF. In DNA, the CDR3 is TGTGCCAGCTCACCAAGGGGCCCGAACTATGGCTACACCTTC.

The chain has TRBV28 and TRBJ1-2; possibly TRBD1 for D (5 bases). Germline V gene lookup returns CDR1 MDHEN and CDR2 SYDVKM. V lost 1 base, J lost 7 bases, and 10 bases lay in between. The CDR3 extends over 13 amino acids. The CDR3 nucleotides are TGTGCCAGCAGTTTATCCGGGGGTCGTGGCTACACCTTC. Residues: CASSLSGGRGYTF.

The chain has TRBV18 and TRBJ1-1; no clear D. This CDR3 has 14 residues. Trimming pared 4 bases from V and 0 bases from J, leaving 9 bases between. CDR1 and CDR2 (germline): KGHSH, LQKENI. The CDR3 spells CASSQYLLNTEAFF. DNA for the CDR3: TGTGCCAGCTCACAATATTTATTGAACACTGAAGCTTTCTTT.

J is TRBJ2-7 and V is TRBV11-3; 16 bases are a match to TRBD2. Germline V gives CDR1 SGHNT, CDR2 YENEEA. The V and J ends lost 7 bases and 2 bases, in that order; junction bases with no gene match: 8. The CDR3 length is 17 residues. Here the CDR3 DNA reads TGTGCCAGCACACCCGGGACTAGCGGGGGGGCCACCTACGAGCAGTACTTC. Translated, it gives CASTPGTSGGATYEQYF.

Only a few counts were recorded for this clone. The V call is TRBV5-6, the J call TRBJ1-3; no clear D gene. CDR3 size: 15 residues. Trimming removed 0 bases from V and 0 bases from J, with 7 bases in between. The germline CDR1 and CDR2 sequences are SGHDT and YYEEEE. This CDR3 is CASSLDRSSGNTIYF. CDR3 sequence (DNA): TGTGCCAGCAGCTTGGACAGAAGCTCTGGAAACACCATATATTTT.

The chain employs TRBV19 and TRBJ1-2, with D possibly being TRBD1 (6 bases). The V and J ends lost 2 bases and 6 bases respectively, with 10 bases between them. The germline CDR1 and CDR2 sequences are LNHDA and SQIVND (reference sequence). CDR3 length equals 13 residues. CDR3 coding DNA: TGTGCCAGTAGTATAAACAGGGATGATGGCTACACCTTC. Translation gives CASSINRDDGYTF. Based on the CDR3 plus reference TRBV19 and TRBJ1-2, the full variable domain is DGGITQSPKYLFRKEGQNVTLSCEQNLNHDAMYWYRQDPGQGLRLIYYSQIVNDFQKGDIAEGYSVSREKKESFPLTVTSAQKNPTAFYLCASSINRDDGYTFGSGTRLTVV.

This sequence joins TRBV4-1 and TRBJ2-2; 15 nucleotides agree with TRBD2. CDR1 is MGHRA and CDR2 is YSYEKL in the germline V gene. The V and J ends lost 4 bases and 2 bases, in that order; junction bases with no gene match: 11. This CDR3 is 20 amino acids long. In DNA form, the CDR3 reads TGCGCCAGCAGCCTCCTCGGACTAGCGGGGGGGCCGGGTAACACCGGGGAGCTGTTTTTT. Translating it yields CASSLLGLAGGPGNTGELFF.

This sequence joins TRBV10-2 and TRBJ2-2; D is perhaps TRBD2 (5 bases). Per the germline V gene, CDR1 is WSHSY and CDR2 is SAAADI. V dropped 4 bases and J dropped 6 bases, with 12 bases sitting between them. This CDR3 region has 14 residues. The CDR3 reads CASSGTLGPGELFF. DNA of the CDR3: TGCGCCAGCAGTGGGACTTTAGGGCCCGGGGAGCTGTTTTTT.

The chain is built from TRBV5-6 and TRBJ1-2; the match to TRBD1 covers 9 bases. Germline-derived CDR1 and CDR2 are SGHDT and YYEEEE. V dropped 0 bases and J dropped 7; count of bases not matched to a gene: 4. The length of the CDR3 is 14 residues. CDR3 in DNA: TGTGCCAGCAGCTTGGGAGACAGGGGGAGTGGCTACACCTTC. The encoded protein is CASSLGDRGSGYTF.